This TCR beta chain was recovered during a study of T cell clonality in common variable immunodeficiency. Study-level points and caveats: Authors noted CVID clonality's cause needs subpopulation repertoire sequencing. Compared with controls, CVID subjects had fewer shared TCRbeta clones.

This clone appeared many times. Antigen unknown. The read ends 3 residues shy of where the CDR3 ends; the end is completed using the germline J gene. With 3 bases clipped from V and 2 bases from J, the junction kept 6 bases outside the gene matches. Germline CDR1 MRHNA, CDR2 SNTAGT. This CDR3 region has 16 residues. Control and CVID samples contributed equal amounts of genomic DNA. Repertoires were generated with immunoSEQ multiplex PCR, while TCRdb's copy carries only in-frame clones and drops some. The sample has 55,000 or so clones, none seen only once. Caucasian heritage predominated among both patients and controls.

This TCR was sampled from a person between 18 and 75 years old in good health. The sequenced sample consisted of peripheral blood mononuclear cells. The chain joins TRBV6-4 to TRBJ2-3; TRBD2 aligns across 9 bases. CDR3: CASSDTSGRPTDTQYF. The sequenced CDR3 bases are TGTGCCAGCAGTGATACCAGCGGGAGGCCCACAGATACG.